Listed below are T cell receptor beta chains from one sample, sequenced in a study of blood T cell repertoires in COVID-19. TCRdb keeps only in-frame clones here, not all; method: immunoSEQ multiplex PCR. The sample records 200,000 to 250,000 clones, roughly four fifths being singletons. Sequenced: peripheral blood. These receptors were taken from a woman aged 25 to 39 who had recovered from COVID-19. Both conserved end residues are trimmed from each CDR3. Each record gives: J gene, V gene, CDR3 protein.

j_gene: TRBJ2-2; v_gene: TRBV27; CDR3aa: ASSLRARDRLPGELF
j_gene: TRBJ2-1; v_gene: TRBV5-4; CDR3aa: ASSSGTVSYNEQF
j_gene: TRBJ1-2; v_gene: TRBV25-1; CDR3aa: ASSENSGDYGYT
j_gene: TRBJ2-1; v_gene: TRBV7-7; CDR3aa: ASSLRRVARSYNEQF
j_gene: TRBJ1-1; v_gene: TRBV3-1/TRBV3-2; CDR3aa: ASSQEGRRAEAF
j_gene: TRBJ2-7; v_gene: TRBV6-5; CDR3aa: ASSLIYEQY
j_gene: TRBJ1-4; v_gene: TRBV2; CDR3aa: ASSALTGGGEKLF
j_gene: TRBJ1-1; v_gene: TRBV5-1; CDR3aa: ASSLDTLNTEAF
j_gene: TRBJ2-7; v_gene: TRBV28; CDR3aa: ASSLPLRGSGSYEQY
j_gene: TRBJ2-1; v_gene: TRBV13; CDR3aa: ASSSFESGLRDEQF
j_gene: TRBJ2-7; v_gene: TRBV19; CDR3aa: ASSSGGYEQY
j_gene: TRBJ2-7; v_gene: TRBV6-6; CDR3aa: ASSYSRTGVSYEQY
j_gene: TRBJ2-3; v_gene: TRBV2; CDR3aa: ASSPSPRVRERTDTQY
j_gene: TRBJ2-7; v_gene: TRBV9; CDR3aa: ASSAGTSGSYEQY
j_gene: TRBJ2-7; v_gene: TRBV29-1; CDR3aa: SVRGLRYEQY
j_gene: TRBJ2-2; v_gene: TRBV21-1; CDR3aa: ASSKYDRTNTGELF
j_gene: TRBJ1-2; v_gene: TRBV7-9; CDR3aa: ASSSLRRGRDGYT
j_gene: TRBJ1-2; v_gene: TRBV27; CDR3aa: ASYGGTGLTNYGYT
j_gene: TRBJ2-5; v_gene: TRBV4-1; CDR3aa: ASSLRDSQETQY
j_gene: TRBJ2-5; v_gene: TRBV19; CDR3aa: ASSRTGLVEETQY
j_gene: TRBJ1-2; v_gene: TRBV30; CDR3aa: AWSTGRGGFSGYT
j_gene: TRBJ2-1; v_gene: TRBV7-3; CDR3aa: ASSLRDRYNEQF
j_gene: TRBJ2-7; v_gene: TRBV13; CDR3aa: ASSLGISYEQY
j_gene: TRBJ2-3; v_gene: TRBV9; CDR3aa: ASSVGPSRDTQY
j_gene: TRBJ2-7; v_gene: TRBV7-2; CDR3aa: ASSSSPGQGRYEQY
j_gene: TRBJ2-5; v_gene: TRBV2; CDR3aa: ASSEDAGYQETQY
j_gene: TRBJ2-1; v_gene: TRBV28; CDR3aa: ASGPPGTRYNEQF
j_gene: TRBJ1-2; v_gene: TRBV6-2/TRBV6-3; CDR3aa: ASSSEPRGLYGYT
j_gene: TRBJ2-4; v_gene: TRBV14; CDR3aa: ASSQAGSKNIQY
j_gene: TRBJ1-4; v_gene: TRBV28; CDR3aa: ASRDPRGEKLF
j_gene: TRBJ1-1; v_gene: TRBV29-1; CDR3aa: SVGQGRAEAF
j_gene: TRBJ2-7; v_gene: TRBV18; CDR3aa: ASSPPGRVLYEQY
j_gene: TRBJ2-1; v_gene: TRBV5-1; CDR3aa: ASSSLAANYNEQF
j_gene: TRBJ1-5; v_gene: TRBV24-1; CDR3aa: ATRGPGPTSPQH
j_gene: TRBJ2-1; v_gene: TRBV9; CDR3aa: ASSSLSLSNEQF
j_gene: TRBJ2-7; v_gene: TRBV4-2; CDR3aa: ASSQDYREQY
j_gene: TRBJ2-3; v_gene: TRBV24-1; CDR3aa: ATSDLQGQGTDTQY
j_gene: TRBJ2-1; v_gene: TRBV7-9; CDR3aa: ASSGGQGPDNEQF
j_gene: TRBJ2-7; v_gene: TRBV19; CDR3aa: ASSKLAGGSYEQY
j_gene: TRBJ1-5; v_gene: TRBV24-1; CDR3aa: ATGGDENSNQPQH
j_gene: TRBJ2-7; v_gene: TRBV6-2/TRBV6-3; CDR3aa: ASSSTSGSSYEQY